Below, 8 T cell receptor beta chains from the same sample are listed, as sequenced in a study of radiation and T cells in renal cell carcinoma. The time point was: baseline pretreatment blood. The treatment: 15 Gy SBRT to primary tumor, nephrectomy 4 weeks later. Sequencing was performed with immunoSEQ multiplex PCR; in TCRdb, only in-frame clones are kept and a portion is missing. Among 140,000 to 150,000 clones listed, 88% were seen once. The source was blood, collected from a patient whose treatment included radiotherapy and nephrectomy. Receptor source: a woman in her 70s with renal cell carcinoma.

The V gene is TRBV7-3, the J gene TRBJ2-1, with 8 positions matching TRBD1. The CDR3 runs 12 residues. Germline V gene sequence: CDR1 SGHTA, CDR2 FQGTGA. Trimming cost V 4 bases and J 8 bases; bases outside gene matches: 1. This CDR3 reads CASSWTGHEQFF. The CDR3 bases are TGTGCCAGCAGCTGGACAGGGCATGAGCAGTTCTTC.

This sequence joins TRBV15 and TRBJ1-4, with D tentatively TRBD1 (5 bases). CDR1 LNHNV and CDR2 YYDKDF come from the germline V gene (reference sequence). Trimming removed 6 bases at V and 0 bases at J, with 11 bases between. The CDR3 extends over 15 amino acids. CDR3 region: CATRPSGSTNEKLFF. CDR3 nucleotide sequence: TGTGCCACCAGACCTTCAGGGTCAACTAATGAAAAACTGTTTTTT.

V gene TRBV11-1 combines with J gene TRBJ1-1; possible D gene TRBD1, 6 bases. V was cut by 1 base and J by 6 bases, with 6 bases left in between. The CDR3 covers 12 residues. Per germline, CDR1 SGHAT and CDR2 FQDESV (reference sequence). The CDR3 reads CASSLGTAEAFF. CDR3 coding DNA: TGTGCCAGCAGCTTAGGGACAGCTGAAGCTTTCTTT.

V usage is TRBV27 and J usage is TRBJ1-6; TRBD1 aligns across 7 bases. This CDR3 region has 18 residues. Germline lookup yields CDR1 MNHEY and CDR2 SMNVEV (reference sequence). The V segment lost 3 bases and the J segment 4 bases; nucleotides outside the gene matches: 12. CDR3 bases: TGTGCCAGCAGTTTCGGACGGGCAGGGGGTCTGTATAATTCACCCCTCCACTTT. Protein: CASSFGRAGGLYNSPLHF.

The genes are TRBV5-1 and TRBJ1-1; D unresolved. The CDR3 extends over 14 amino acids. The V gene's germline CDR1 is SGHRS and CDR2 YFSETQ. V lost 3 bases and J lost 4, with 13 bases in between. CDR3: CASSSDPASTEAFF. As DNA, the CDR3 is TGCGCCAGCAGCTCGGACCCGGCGAGCACTGAAGCTTTCTTT. The complete variable domain, with remaining parts taken from reference TRBV5-1 and TRBJ1-1, reads KAGVTQTPRYLIKTRGQQVTLSCSPISGHRSVSWYQQTPGQGLQFLFEYFSETQRNKGNFPGRFSGRQFSNSRSEMNVSTLELGDSALYLCASSSDPASTEAFFGQGTRLTVV.

This chain links TRBV30 with TRBJ1-2; possibly TRBD1 for D (5 bases). Germline V gene sequence: CDR1 GTSNPN, CDR2 SVGIG (reference sequence). V was trimmed by 0 bases and J by 8 bases, leaving 13 bases between them. The CDR3 loop spans 13 amino acids. CDR3 in DNA: TGTGCCTGGAGTGTGAGAGGGCAGGGCGGCTACACCTTC. Translating gives CAWSVRGQGGYTF.

The CDR3 sequence is CASSPDRVGGYTF. The CDR3 region has the DNA TGTGCCAGCAGCCCTGACAGGGTGGGCGGCTACACCTTC. This chain joins TRBV7-2 and TRBJ1-2; 7 bases map to TRBD1. Germline loops: CDR1 SGHTA, CDR2 FQGNSA. Unmatched junction bases numbered 8, after V lost 5 bases and J lost 8 bases. The CDR3 sequence is 13 residues long.

The chain employs TRBV27 and TRBJ1-1; D gene unclear. V lost 6 bases to trimming and J lost 0 bases, with 11 bases between them. The V gene's germline CDR1 is MNHEY and CDR2 SMNVEV (reference sequence). The CDR3 extends over 14 amino acids. The CDR3 nucleotides are TGTGCCAGCAGGGCGTATTCAATGAACACTGAAGCTTTCTTT. Translating it yields CASRAYSMNTEAFF.